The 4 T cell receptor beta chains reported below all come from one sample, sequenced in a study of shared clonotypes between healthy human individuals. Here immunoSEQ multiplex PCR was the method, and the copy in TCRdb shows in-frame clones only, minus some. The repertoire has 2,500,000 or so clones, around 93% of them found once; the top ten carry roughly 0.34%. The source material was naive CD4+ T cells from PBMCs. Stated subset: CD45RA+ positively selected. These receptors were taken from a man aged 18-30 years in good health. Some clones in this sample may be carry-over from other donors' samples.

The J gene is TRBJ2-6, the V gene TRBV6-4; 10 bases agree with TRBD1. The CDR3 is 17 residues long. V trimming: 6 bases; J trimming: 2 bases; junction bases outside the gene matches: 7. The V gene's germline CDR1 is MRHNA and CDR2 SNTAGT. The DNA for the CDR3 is TGTGCCAGCAGCGCCGGGACAGGGGTTCCTGGGGCCAACGTCCTGACTTTC. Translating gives CASSAGTGVPGANVLTF.

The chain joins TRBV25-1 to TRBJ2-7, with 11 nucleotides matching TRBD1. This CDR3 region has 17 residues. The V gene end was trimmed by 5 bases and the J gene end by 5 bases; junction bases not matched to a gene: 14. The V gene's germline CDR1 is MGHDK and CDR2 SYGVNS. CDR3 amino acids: CASSLTTGTGGSHEQYF. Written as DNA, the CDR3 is TGTGCCAGCAGTCTCACTACCGGGACAGGGGGGAGCCACGAGCAGTACTTC.

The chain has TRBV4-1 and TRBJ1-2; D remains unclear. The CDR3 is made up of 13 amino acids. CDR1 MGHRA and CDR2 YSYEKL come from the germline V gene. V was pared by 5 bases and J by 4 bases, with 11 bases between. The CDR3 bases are TGCGCCAGCAGCTCTGACCGGTCCTATGGCTACACCTTC. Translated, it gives CASSSDRSYGYTF.

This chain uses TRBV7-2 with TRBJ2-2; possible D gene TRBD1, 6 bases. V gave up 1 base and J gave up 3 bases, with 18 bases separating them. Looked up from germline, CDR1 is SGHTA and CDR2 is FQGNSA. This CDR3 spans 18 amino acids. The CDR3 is CASSLVPGEQRYTGELFF. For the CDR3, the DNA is TGTGCCAGCAGCTTAGTCCCAGGGGAGCAACGTTACACCGGGGAGCTGTTTTTT. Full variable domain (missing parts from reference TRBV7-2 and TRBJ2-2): GAGVSQSPSNKVTEKGKDVELRCDPISGHTALYWYRQSLGQGLEFLIYFQGNSAPDKSGLPSDRFSAERTGGSVSTLTIQRTQQEDSAVYLCASSLVPGEQRYTGELFFGEGSRLTVL.